Listed here is a single TCR beta chain. This clonotype has at least ten counts. The antigen this receptor binds is unknown. No clone much larger than this one lies a single base away; base qualities are absent. The data were taken from a study of regulatory T cells in long-lasting Graves disease (dated by TCRdb to the early 2020s). At the level of the whole study: Newly diagnosed Graves' disease patients had taken antithyroid drugs for less than 3 months. The study was conducted in China and was registered as a clinical trial. Peripheral blood TCR sequencing and RNA sequencing compared persistent Graves' disease patients with newly diagnosed Graves' disease patients. A total of about 33 samples underwent TCR sequencing, from around 13 patients with persistent Graves' disease and 20 or so patients with newly diagnosed Graves' disease.

Study-wide findings and limitations: Because the primary lesion, thyroid tissue, could not be accessed, the study looked at peripheral blood alone. The small sample size was acknowledged by the authors as a limitation that may reduce accuracy. Persistent patients shared more public clonotypes among themselves (around 3,000) than newly diagnosed patients did (about 970). Persistent disease showed preferential use of TRBV28, TRBJ1-2 and TRBJ2-5, whereas newly diagnosed disease favored TRBV20-1 and TRBJ2-1. Persistent Graves' disease patients showed lower TCR Shannon entropy and fewer highly expanded clones than newly diagnosed patients, suggesting clonal expansion. Sequencing and analysis were restricted to the TCR beta chain.

CDR1 and CDR2 were assigned from the germline V gene as SGHRS and YFSETQ. Taken from cysteine to phenylalanine, the CDR3 has 14 residues. Here the CDR3 DNA is all that survives: 42 bases in frame from base 1. The germline V end is reduced by 0 bases and the J end by 5 bases; junction bases left unmatched: 2. The protocol used for the library was multiplex PCR. The instrument was an Illumina HiSeq 4000. TCR beta libraries were built with iRepertoire HTBI primers and Arm-PCR amplification of CDR3 regions. Before sequencing, the PCR products went through gel purification. Per the source publication's procedure: A total of fewer than 70 TRBV and under 15 TRBJ segments were identified across samples and were used for gene usage analysis of CDR3 amino acid clonotypes. COPE and FqMerger were used to merge filtered high-quality paired reads into contigs. BLAST was used to align contigs to the IMGT TRBV, TRBD and TRBJ reference genes, and CDR3 was defined following IMGT. Any clonotype with a frequency above 0.1% was classified as a highly expanded clone. Shannon entropy was used to measure repertoire diversity, and the Gini coefficient was used to measure V-J evenness. A clonotype found in more than one individual was treated as public. The public reads were reprocessed in TCRdb via fastp at Q25 and MiXCR, keeping in-frame beta chains. CDR3 protein sequences are deduplicated, and each keeps its most common genes and DNA. The V and J calls and clone size come from TCRdb's table, not from the authors' own analysis. The sample yields about 240,000 distinct CDR3 sequences; around 20% were counted once. The ten largest clones add up to approximately 15% of the sample.

Read against the paper, the sample's time point label means: newly diagnosed GD, antithyroid drugs for less than 3 months. RNA was extracted from PBMCs in TRIzol for both TCR sequencing and RNA sequencing. Graves' disease was diagnosed according to American Thyroid Association guidelines. Patients for the study were recruited at an endocrinology department in Xi'an, China. Each patient gave roughly 10 milliliters of peripheral blood, collected in an EDTA anticoagulant tube. Ficoll Paque Plus density gradient separation was used to isolate PBMCs, and no further T cell sorting was performed. An Agilent 2100 Bioanalyzer and agarose gel were used to check RNA quality, while a NanoDrop 2000 measured RNA concentration.

The receptor chain draws on TRBV5-1 and TRBJ2-1; 7 nucleotides in the junction match TRBD2. The receptor was derived from a female donor with Graves disease. The sample consisted of peripheral blood mononuclear cells (PBMCs), taken at new diagnosis, from a patient treated with antithyroid drugs. The DNA sequence is TGCGCCAGCAGCTTGGCCGGGACTAACAATGAGCAGTTCTTC. This yields the protein CASSLAGTNNEQFF.